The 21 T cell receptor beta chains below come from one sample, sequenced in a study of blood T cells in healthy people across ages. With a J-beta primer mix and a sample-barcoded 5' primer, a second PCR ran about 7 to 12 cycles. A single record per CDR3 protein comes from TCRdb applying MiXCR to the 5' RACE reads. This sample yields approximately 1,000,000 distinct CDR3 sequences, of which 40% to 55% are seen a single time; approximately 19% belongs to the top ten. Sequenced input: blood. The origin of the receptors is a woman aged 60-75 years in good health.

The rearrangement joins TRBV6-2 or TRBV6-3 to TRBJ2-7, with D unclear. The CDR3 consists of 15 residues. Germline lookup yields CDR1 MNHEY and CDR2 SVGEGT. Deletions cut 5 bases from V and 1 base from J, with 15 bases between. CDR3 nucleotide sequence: TGTGCCAGCAGTCCCGGTGCGAGCTGGTCCTACGAGCAGTACTTC. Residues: CASSPGASWSYEQYF.

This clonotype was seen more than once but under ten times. CDR3 sequence (DNA): TGTGCCATCAGTGAGTACGGCGGGGAGACCCAGTACTTC. This sequence encodes CAISEYGGETQYF. The chain joins TRBV10-3 to TRBJ2-5; the D gene is possibly TRBD2 (5 bases). Germline V CDR1 and CDR2: ENHRY, SYGVKD. The CDR3 loop spans 13 amino acids. Trimming pared 1 base from V and 5 bases from J, leaving 8 bases between.

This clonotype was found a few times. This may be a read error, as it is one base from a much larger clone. In DNA form, the CDR3 reads TGCGCCAGCAGTCATGACAGGCTGGGCATTCAGTACTTC. Translation: CASSHDRLGIQYF. The chain couples TRBV10-1 to TRBJ2-4, with D possibly matching TRBD1 (6 bases). The CDR3 loop spans 13 amino acids. Trimming removed 5 bases at V and 9 bases at J, with 14 bases between. CDR1 WNHNN and CDR2 SYGVQD come from the germline V gene (reference sequence).

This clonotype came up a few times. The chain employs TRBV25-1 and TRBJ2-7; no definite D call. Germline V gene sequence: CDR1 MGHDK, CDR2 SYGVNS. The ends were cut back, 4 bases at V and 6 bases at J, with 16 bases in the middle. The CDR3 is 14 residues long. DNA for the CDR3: TGTGCCAGCAGTGGCCCCCGGAATAGTCGCGAGCAGTACTTC. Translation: CASSGPRNSREQYF.

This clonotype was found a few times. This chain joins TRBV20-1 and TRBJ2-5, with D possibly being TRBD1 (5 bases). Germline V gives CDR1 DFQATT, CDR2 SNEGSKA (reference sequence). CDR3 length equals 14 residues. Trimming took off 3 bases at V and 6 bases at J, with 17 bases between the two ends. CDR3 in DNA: TGCAGTGCTAGGCCCAGCAGGGCGGTAAAGACCCAGTACTTC. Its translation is CSARPSRAVKTQYF.

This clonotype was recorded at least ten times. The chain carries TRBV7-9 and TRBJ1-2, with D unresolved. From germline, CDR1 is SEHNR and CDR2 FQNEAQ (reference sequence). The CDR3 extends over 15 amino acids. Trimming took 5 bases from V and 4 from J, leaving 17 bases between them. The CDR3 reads CASSTTGRIPYGYTF. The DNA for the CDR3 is TGTGCCAGCAGCACGACGGGGAGAATACCCTATGGCTACACCTTC.

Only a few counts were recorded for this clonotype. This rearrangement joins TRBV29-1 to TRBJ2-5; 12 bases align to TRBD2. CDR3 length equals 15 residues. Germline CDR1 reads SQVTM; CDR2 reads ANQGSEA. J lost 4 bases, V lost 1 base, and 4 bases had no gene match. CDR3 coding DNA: TGCAGCGTTGAAGCGCGGGGACTAGCGGGAGAGACCCAGTACTTC. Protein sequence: CSVEARGLAGETQYF.

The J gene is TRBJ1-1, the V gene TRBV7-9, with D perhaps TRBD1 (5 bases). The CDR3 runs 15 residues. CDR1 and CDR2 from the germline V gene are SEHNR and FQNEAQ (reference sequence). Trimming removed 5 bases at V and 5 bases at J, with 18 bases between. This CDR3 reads CASSRSGGVRTEAFF. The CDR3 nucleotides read TGTGCCAGCAGCCGAAGTGGGGGGGTTAGAACTGAAGCTTTCTTT.

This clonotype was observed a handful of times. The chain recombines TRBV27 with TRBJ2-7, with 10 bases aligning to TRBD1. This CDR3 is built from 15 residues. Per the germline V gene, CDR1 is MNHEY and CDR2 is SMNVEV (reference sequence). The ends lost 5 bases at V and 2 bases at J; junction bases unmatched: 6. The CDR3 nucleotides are TGTGCCAGCAGTACAACCGGGACAGGGGCCTACGAGCAGTACTTC. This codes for CASSTTGTGAYEQYF.

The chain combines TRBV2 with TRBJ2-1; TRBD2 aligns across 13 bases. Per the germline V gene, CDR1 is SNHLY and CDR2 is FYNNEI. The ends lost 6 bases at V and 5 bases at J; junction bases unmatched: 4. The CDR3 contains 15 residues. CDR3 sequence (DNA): TGTGCCAGCAGCCGACTAGCGGGAGGCCACAATGAGCAGTTCTTC. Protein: CASSRLAGGHNEQFF.

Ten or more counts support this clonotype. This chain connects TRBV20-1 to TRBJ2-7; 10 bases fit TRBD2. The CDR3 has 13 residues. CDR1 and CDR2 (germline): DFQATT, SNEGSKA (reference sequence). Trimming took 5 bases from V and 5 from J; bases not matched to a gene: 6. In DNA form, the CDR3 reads TGCAGTGCTCCGGTAGCGGGAGGTGACGAGCAGTACTTC. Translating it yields CSAPVAGGDEQYF.

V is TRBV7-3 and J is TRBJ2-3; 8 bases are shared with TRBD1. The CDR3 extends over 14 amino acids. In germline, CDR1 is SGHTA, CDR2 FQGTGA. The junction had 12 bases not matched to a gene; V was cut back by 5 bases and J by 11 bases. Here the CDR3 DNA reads TGTGCCAGCAGCCATGGGACAGGACTTAATGAGCAGTATTTT. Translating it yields CASSHGTGLNEQYF.

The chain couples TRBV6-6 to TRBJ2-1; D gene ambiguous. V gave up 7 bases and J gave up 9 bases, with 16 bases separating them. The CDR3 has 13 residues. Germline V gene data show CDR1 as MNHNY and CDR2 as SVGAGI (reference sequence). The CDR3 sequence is CASNRDGLGEQFF. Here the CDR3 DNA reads TGTGCCAGCAATCGCGACGGTCTCGGTGAGCAGTTCTTC.

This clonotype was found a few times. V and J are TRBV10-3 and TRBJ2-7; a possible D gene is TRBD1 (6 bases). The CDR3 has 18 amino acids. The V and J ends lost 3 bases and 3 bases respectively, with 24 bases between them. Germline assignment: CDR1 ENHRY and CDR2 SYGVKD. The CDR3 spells CAISDADTTGWRLYEQYF. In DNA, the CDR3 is TGTGCCATCAGTGACGCCGACACAACAGGGTGGAGGCTCTACGAGCAGTACTTC.

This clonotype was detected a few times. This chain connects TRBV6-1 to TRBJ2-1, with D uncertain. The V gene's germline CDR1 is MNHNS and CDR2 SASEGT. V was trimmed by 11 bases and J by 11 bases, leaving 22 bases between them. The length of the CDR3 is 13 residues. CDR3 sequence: CALGPTPARKQFF. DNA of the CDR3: TGTGCCCTGGGCCCCACTCCGGCCAGGAAGCAGTTCTTC.

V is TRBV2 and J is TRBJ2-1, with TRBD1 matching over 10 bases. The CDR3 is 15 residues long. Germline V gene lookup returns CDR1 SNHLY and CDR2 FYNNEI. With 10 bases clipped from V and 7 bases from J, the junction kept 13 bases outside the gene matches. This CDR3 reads CANRTGTGAWNEQFF. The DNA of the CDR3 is TGTGCCAACAGGACCGGGACAGGGGCTTGGAATGAGCAGTTCTTC.

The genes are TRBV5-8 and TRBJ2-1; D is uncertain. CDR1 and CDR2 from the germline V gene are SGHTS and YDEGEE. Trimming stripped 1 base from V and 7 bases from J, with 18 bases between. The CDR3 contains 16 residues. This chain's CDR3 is CASSLYVSDIGNEQFF. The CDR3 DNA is TGTGCCAGCAGCTTGTATGTTTCGGATATAGGGAATGAGCAGTTCTTC.

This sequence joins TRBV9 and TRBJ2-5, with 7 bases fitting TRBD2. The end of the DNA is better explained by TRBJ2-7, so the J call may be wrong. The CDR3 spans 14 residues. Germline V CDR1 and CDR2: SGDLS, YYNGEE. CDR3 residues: CASSVGPSGCEQYF. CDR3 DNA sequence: TGTGCCAGCAGCGTAGGTCCTAGCGGCTGCGAGCAGTACTTC.

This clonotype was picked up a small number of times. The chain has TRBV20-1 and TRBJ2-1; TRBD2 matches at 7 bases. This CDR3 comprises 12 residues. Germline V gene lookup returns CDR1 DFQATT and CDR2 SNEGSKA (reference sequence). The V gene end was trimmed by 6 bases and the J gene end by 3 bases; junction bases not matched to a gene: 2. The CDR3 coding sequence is TGCAGTGCCCGGGACTACTACAATGAGCAGTTCTTC. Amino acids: CSARDYYNEQFF.

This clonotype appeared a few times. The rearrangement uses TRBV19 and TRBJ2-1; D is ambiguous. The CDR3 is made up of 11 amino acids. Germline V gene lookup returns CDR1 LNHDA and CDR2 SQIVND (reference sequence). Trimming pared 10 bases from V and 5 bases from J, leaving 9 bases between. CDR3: CATLHHNEQFF. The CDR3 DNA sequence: TGTGCCACCCTACACCACAATGAGCAGTTCTTC.

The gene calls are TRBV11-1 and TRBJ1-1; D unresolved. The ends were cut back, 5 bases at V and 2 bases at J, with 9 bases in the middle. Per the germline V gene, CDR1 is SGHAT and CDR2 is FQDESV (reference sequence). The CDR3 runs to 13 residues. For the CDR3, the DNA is TGTGCCAGCAGCCATACACCAAACACTGAAGCTTTCTTT. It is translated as CASSHTPNTEAFF.